This T cell receptor beta chain was recovered during a study of cytomegalovirus exposure and HLA in healthy donors. Study overall: In a previous analysis, 117 million unique TCR beta sequences were found from 150 million to 200 million T cells. Study outcomes and limitations: A previous analysis found most TCR beta V segments productive roughly 87% or roughly 30% of the time. Presence/absence analyses supposed approximately even sequencing depth among donors.

CDR1 is SNHLY and CDR2 is FYNNEI in the germline V gene. Trimming took off 5 bases at V and 3 bases at J, with 10 bases between the two ends. The CDR3 has 13 amino acids. Comment on this clone: What it binds is not known.

The PCR made use of 60 Vbeta and 13 Jbeta primers. Per the original methods: Unique TCR beta chains totaled roughly 81 million in a later count, with roughly 11 million of them shared. Produced via immunoSEQ multiplex PCR; TCRdb's table is partial and in-frame only. For V, J and clone size, that table is used; D and trimming come from the DNA. The table counts approximately 50,000 clones; around 11% lies in the top ten. This chain uses TRBV2 with TRBJ1-1, with D possibly being TRBD1 (6 bases). Sequencing was done on a sample of PBMCs. This TCR was sampled from a man aged 18 to 35 in good health and CMV-seropositive. The CDR3 bases are TGTGCCAGCAGTACTGGGACACACACTGAAGCTTTCTTT. Its translation: CASSTGTHTEAFF.